The 23 T cell receptor beta chains below were found in one sample sequenced in a study of blood T cell repertoires in COVID-19. Generated by immunoSEQ multiplex PCR, the TCRdb table keeps only in-frame clones and is missing some. Of 190,000 or so clones listed, around 87% are singletons. The sequencing sample was made of peripheral blood. Receptor source: a middle-aged man with active or convalescent COVID-19.

As to this clone: One end of the junction does not line up with germline, which may come from a read error. V gene TRBV7-2 combines with J gene TRBJ1-2; D is ambiguous. CDR1 is SGHTA, CDR2 FQGNSA, per germline. There are 14 residues in the CDR3. The DNA for the CDR3 is TGTGCCAGCAACTTAAGACCAGACTTCTATGGCTACACCTTC. Translation: CASNLRPDFYGYTF. The full variable domain, in which reference TRBV7-2 and TRBJ1-2 provide the parts outside the CDR3, is GAGVSQSPSNKVTEKGKDVELRCDPISGHTALYWYRQSLGQGLEFLIYFQGNSAPDKSGLPSDRFSAERTGGSVSTLTIQRTQQEDSAVYLCASNLRPDFYGYTFGSGTRLTVV.

The chain recombines TRBV11-3 with TRBJ1-1, with 8 bases that match TRBD1. Losses at the gene ends were 5 bases for V and 6 bases for J; bases not matched to a gene: 8. Germline values: CDR1 SGHNT, CDR2 YENEEA. CDR3 length equals 14 residues. The DNA for the CDR3 is TGTGCCAGCAGCCCACCGGACAGGGCTGCTGAAGCTTTCTTT. It is translated as CASSPPDRAAEAFF.

This chain joins TRBV5-1 and TRBJ2-2; 8 bases map to TRBD1. After removal of 4 bases from V and 4 bases from J, the junction contained 0 bases not matched to a gene. The CDR3 runs 13 residues. Germline V gene sequence: CDR1 SGHRS, CDR2 YFSETQ. The CDR3 DNA reads as TGCGCCAGCAGCGGACAGGGCACCGGGGAGCTGTTTTTT. This encodes CASSGQGTGELFF.

The V and J genes are TRBV3-1 (or the pseudogene TRBV3-2) and TRBJ2-7; 7 positions agree with TRBD2. CDR3 length equals 16 residues. Unmatched junction bases numbered 8, after V lost 0 bases and J lost 3 bases. In germline, CDR1 is LGHDT, CDR2 YNNKEL (reference sequence). CDR3 sequence: CASSQDPLAIRYEQYF. CDR3 DNA: TGTGCCAGCAGCCAAGATCCACTAGCGATCCGCTACGAGCAGTACTTC.

The genes are TRBV18 and TRBJ1-1; 8 bases line up with TRBD1. In germline, CDR1 is KGHSH, CDR2 LQKENI. CDR3 length: 17 residues. V shed 3 bases and J 5 bases; nucleotides not matched to a gene: 14. This CDR3 reads CASSPRQGSVGVTEAFF. The CDR3 nucleotides are TGTGCCAGCTCACCTCGACAGGGGTCGGTGGGGGTTACTGAAGCTTTCTTT. Based on the CDR3 plus reference TRBV18 and TRBJ1-1, the full variable domain is NAGVMQNPRHLVRRRGQEARLRCSPMKGHSHVYWYRQLPEEGLKFMVYLQKENIIDESGMPKERFSAEFPKEGPSILRIQQVVRGDSAAYFCASSPRQGSVGVTEAFFGQGTRLTVV.

Comments on this clone: Other DNA sequences in this specimen translate into the identical CDR3. CDR3 amino acids: CASSPGQGYGYTF. The CDR3 bases are TGTGCCAGTAGCCCGGGACAGGGGTATGGCTACACCTTC. The rearrangement uses TRBV19 and TRBJ1-2; 10 nucleotides align to TRBD1. The CDR3 contains 13 residues. V was pared by 6 bases and J by 5 bases, with 3 bases of the junction left unmatched. The germline V gene encodes CDR1 LNHDA and CDR2 SQIVND (reference sequence).

This clone was picked up a small number of times. The chain joins TRBV7-8 to TRBJ1-4; D not certain. The CDR3 spans 16 residues. Per the germline V gene, CDR1 is SGHVS and CDR2 is FQNEAQ. V was pared by 4 bases and J by 4 bases, with 16 bases between. CDR3 loop: CASSSRVGSYNEKLFF. CDR3 nucleotides: TGTGCCAGCAGCTCCCGGGTCGGTAGCTATAATGAAAAACTGTTTTTT.

The rearrangement uses TRBV5-1 and TRBJ2-3; possible D gene TRBD1, 5 bases. V was pared by 0 bases and J by 2 bases, with 10 bases between. This CDR3 spans 15 amino acids. Germline V gives CDR1 SGHRS, CDR2 YFSETQ. CDR3 sequence reads: CASSLEQGITDTQYF. The DNA of the CDR3 is TGCGCCAGCAGCTTGGAGCAGGGAATCACAGATACGCAGTATTTT.

The sample holds one count of this clone. The chain carries TRBV12-5 and TRBJ1-1, with TRBD1 matching over 9 bases. V shed 5 bases and J 6 bases; nucleotides not matched to a gene: 7. The CDR3 covers 14 residues. Germline loops: CDR1 LGHNT, CDR2 FRNRAP. CDR3 DNA sequence: TGTGCTAGTGGTCACGGGACAGGGCGGGCTGAAGCTTTCTTT. This sequence encodes CASGHGTGRAEAFF.

V is TRBV5-5 and J is TRBJ2-3; 10 nucleotides align to TRBD1. V was clipped by 3 bases and J by 3 bases; unmatched bases: 7. The CDR3 loop spans 16 amino acids. Germline assignment: CDR1 SGHKS and CDR2 YYEKEE (reference sequence). As DNA, the CDR3 is TGTGCCAGCAGCTCCCCGGGACAGGGGATAACAGATACGCAGTATTTT. Protein product: CASSSPGQGITDTQYF. Full variable domain (rest looked up from reference TRBV5-5 and TRBJ2-3): DAGVTQSPTHLIKTRGQQVTLRCSPISGHKSVSWYQQVLGQGPQFIFQYYEKEERGRGNFPDRFSARQFPNYSSELNVNALLLGDSALYLCASSSPGQGITDTQYFGPGTRLTVL.

The chain has TRBV5-5 and TRBJ1-3; D not certain. CDR1 SGHKS and CDR2 YYEKEE come from the germline V gene (reference sequence). CDR3 size: 15 residues. The V end was cut by 4 bases, the J end by 4 bases, with 15 bases between. CDR3 amino acids: CASSASGGLGNTIYF. CDR3 bases: TGTGCCAGCAGCGCCTCGGGAGGGTTAGGAAACACCATATATTTT.

The rearrangement joins TRBV4-2 to TRBJ1-1; D gene uncertain. CDR3 length equals 16 residues. Trimming pared 2 bases from V and 5 bases from J, leaving 18 bases between. The germline V gene has CDR1 LGHNA and CDR2 YNFKEQ. Here the CDR3 reads CASSQRSSGGGTEAFF. CDR3 in DNA: TGTGCCAGCAGCCAAAGGTCTTCAGGAGGAGGGACTGAAGCTTTCTTT.

CDR3 in DNA: TGTGCCTGGACCTGGACAGGGGGCGGCTATGGCTACACCTTC. Amino acids: CAWTWTGGGYGYTF. This chain joins TRBV30 and TRBJ1-2; 11 bases are shared with TRBD1. This CDR3 spans 14 amino acids. V was pared by 4 bases and J by 4 bases, with 5 bases of the junction left unmatched. From germline, CDR1 is GTSNPN and CDR2 SVGIG (reference sequence).

The rearrangement joins TRBV5-1 to TRBJ1-1, with a weak D call TRBD1 (5 bases). Germline V gene data show CDR1 as SGHRS and CDR2 as YFSETQ. The V and J ends lost 4 bases and 6 bases respectively, with 19 bases between them. The CDR3 totals 15 residues. As DNA, the CDR3 is TGCGCCAGCAGCCCTCCTCCAGGGCGTTTCGCTGAAGCTTTCTTT. Translated: CASSPPPGRFAEAFF.

This chain links TRBV19 with TRBJ1-2; D remains unclear. Germline V CDR1 and CDR2: LNHDA, SQIVND (reference sequence). The CDR3 extends over 13 amino acids. V was shortened by 7 bases and J by 2 bases, with 11 bases between the two germline ends. CDR3 sequence: CASMSDGNYGYTF. The CDR3 coding sequence is TGTGCCAGTATGAGCGATGGGAACTATGGCTACACCTTC.

This clone was recorded a few times. The V and J genes are TRBV28 and TRBJ1-4, with D possibly being TRBD1 (6 bases). CDR3 length: 13 amino acids. V dropped 9 bases and J dropped 7 bases, with 15 bases sitting between them. The germline gives CDR1 MDHEN, CDR2 SYDVKM. The CDR3 DNA is TGTGCCAGTAGACTGGGGGCTGGTGAAAAACTGTTTTTT. The encoded protein is CASRLGAGEKLFF.

The chain is built from TRBV5-3 and TRBJ2-5; D gene uncertain. TRBV5-3 is classed as an ORF, of uncertain function. Between the trimmed V and J ends, which lost 0 bases and 1 base, there was a span of 4 bases. This CDR3 contains 13 residues. The CDR3 sequence is CARSLGSQETQYF. The CDR3 bases are TGTGCCAGAAGCTTGGGCAGCCAAGAGACCCAGTACTTC.

The rearrangement links TRBV11-2 to TRBJ1-1; 7 bases are a match to TRBD1. Trimming at V came to 5 bases and at J to 4 bases, leaving 7 bases not matched to a gene. This CDR3 spans 14 amino acids. Germline V lookup: CDR1 SGHAT, CDR2 FQNNGV. The CDR3 protein is CASSAQGVSTEAFF. DNA of the CDR3: TGTGCCAGCAGCGCCCAGGGGGTTAGCACTGAAGCTTTCTTT.

This chain links TRBV12-3 or TRBV12-4 with TRBJ1-1, with D perhaps TRBD1 (5 bases). Trimming stripped 6 bases from V and 8 bases from J, with 10 bases between. There are 11 residues in the CDR3. The CDR3 bases are TGTGCCAGCAGCTCTTGGACAGAAGCTTTCTTT. Translation gives CASSSWTEAFF.

This chain joins TRBV6-6 and TRBJ2-2, with 14 bases matching TRBD2. CDR1 is MNHNY and CDR2 is SVGAGI in the germline V gene (reference sequence). With V trimmed by 4 bases and J by 6 bases, 1 base remained unmatched. The CDR3 runs 15 residues. CDR3 amino acids: CASSLGLAGAGELFF. CDR3 nucleotide sequence: TGTGCCAGCAGTTTGGGACTAGCGGGGGCCGGGGAGCTGTTTTTT.

The rearrangement joins TRBV28 to TRBJ2-1, with D unresolved. Per germline, CDR1 MDHEN and CDR2 SYDVKM. The CDR3 contains 13 residues. Trimming removed 5 bases from V and 4 bases from J, with 9 bases in between. The CDR3 sequence: CASSPSPYNEQFF. Written as DNA, the CDR3 is TGTGCCAGCAGTCCCTCTCCTTACAATGAGCAGTTCTTC.

This rearrangement joins TRBV6-5 to TRBJ2-3; maybe TRBD1 (5 bases). The CDR3 has 15 amino acids. Germline values: CDR1 MNHEY, CDR2 SVGAGI. V was shortened by 5 bases and J by 3 bases, with 15 bases between the two germline ends. The CDR3 reads CASSPRQSATDTQYF. The CDR3 bases are TGTGCCAGCAGTCCCAGACAGAGCGCGACAGATACGCAGTATTTT.

The genes are TRBV5-8 and TRBJ1-2; TRBD1 matches 8 bases. This CDR3 spans 15 amino acids. Trimming took 6 bases from V and 0 from J; bases not matched to a gene: 7. Germline V gene lookup returns CDR1 SGHTS and CDR2 YDEGEE. DNA for the CDR3: TGTGCCAGCAACCTGGGGACAGGTGCTAACTATGGCTACACCTTC. Amino acids: CASNLGTGANYGYTF.